Following are 17 T cell receptor beta chains from one sample sequenced in a study of T cells in localized non-small cell lung cancer. Repertoires were generated with immunoSEQ multiplex PCR, while TCRdb's copy carries only in-frame clones and drops some. Here the sample spans about 70,000 clones, roughly 80% being singletons. Sequencing was performed on peripheral blood, taken before any cancer treatment. The origin of the receptors is a female donor of 60 years or more with stage I lung adenocarcinoma.

This sequence joins TRBV19 and TRBJ1-2; no firm D call. The CDR3 length is 16 residues. V was shortened by 0 bases and J by 8 bases, with 19 bases between the two germline ends. Looked up from germline, CDR1 is LNHDA and CDR2 is SQIVND (reference sequence). The chain's CDR3 is CASSIDRRGEFGGYTF. CDR3 nucleotides: TGTGCCAGTAGTATAGATCGACGTGGGGAATTTGGGGGCTACACCTTC.

This chain uses TRBV10-1 with TRBJ2-7, with 10 nucleotides matching TRBD1. The CDR3 loop spans 15 amino acids. J was trimmed by 5 bases and V by 5 bases; bases with no gene match: 9. The germline gives CDR1 WNHNN, CDR2 SYGVQD (reference sequence). CDR3 nucleotides: TGCGCCAGCAGTTTCAGAGACAGGGGGCGCAACGAGCAGTACTTC. Its translation: CASSFRDRGRNEQYF.

This clone occurred once. This chain connects TRBV15 to TRBJ2-7; 9 bases line up with TRBD2. Germline-derived CDR1 and CDR2 are LNHNV and YYDKDF (reference sequence). The trim removed 3 bases at V and 0 bases at J, leaving 6 bases unmatched. CDR3 length: 16 amino acids. This chain's CDR3 is CATSRWGGRGSYEQYF. CDR3 in DNA: TGTGCCACCAGCAGGTGGGGCGGGAGGGGCTCCTACGAGCAGTACTTC.

The rearrangement joins TRBV28 to TRBJ1-2; D uncertain. This CDR3 is built from 13 residues. Trimming pared 6 bases from V and 1 base from J, leaving 9 bases between. In germline, CDR1 is MDHEN, CDR2 SYDVKM. The CDR3 here is CASSPRGNYGYTF. For the CDR3, the DNA is TGTGCCAGCAGCCCTCGGGGTAACTATGGCTACACCTTC.

The J gene is TRBJ2-4, the V gene TRBV9, with D tentatively TRBD1 (5 bases). Germline lookup yields CDR1 SGDLS and CDR2 YYNGEE. The V and J ends lost 2 bases and 2 bases respectively, with 11 bases between them. The CDR3 totals 15 residues. In DNA, the CDR3 is TGTGCCAGCAGCGTCTCGACAGACCCCAAAAACATTCAGTACTTC. Encoded protein: CASSVSTDPKNIQYF.

J is TRBJ1-6 and V is TRBV7-9; D not certain. The CDR3 runs 16 residues. Trimming left V 3 bases short and J 3 bases short, with 12 bases between. Germline loops: CDR1 SEHNR, CDR2 FQNEAQ (reference sequence). The chain's CDR3 is CASSLKGPGYNSPLHF. In DNA form, the CDR3 reads TGTGCCAGCAGCTTGAAGGGCCCAGGCTATAATTCACCCCTCCACTTT. Filled out from reference TRBV7-9 and TRBJ1-6, the complete variable domain reads DTGVSQNPRHKITKRGQNVTFRCDPISEHNRLYWYRQTLGQGPEFLTYFQNEAQLEKSRLLSDRFSAERPKGSFSTLEIQRTEQGDSAMYLCASSLKGPGYNSPLHFGNGTRLTVT.

This chain joins TRBV27 and TRBJ2-7; TRBD2 agrees at 8 bases. J was trimmed by 5 bases and V by 4 bases; bases with no gene match: 10. CDR3 length: 15 residues. Germline CDR1 reads MNHEY; CDR2 reads SMNVEV (reference sequence). The CDR3 loop is CASSSLGSGSHEQYF. CDR3 DNA sequence: TGTGCCAGCAGTTCCCTCGGAAGCGGGAGCCACGAGCAGTACTTC.

The V gene is TRBV7-9, the J gene TRBJ1-2; possible D gene TRBD1, 6 bases. Looked up from germline, CDR1 is SEHNR and CDR2 is FQNEAQ (reference sequence). V lost 4 bases to trimming and J lost 2 bases, with 17 bases between them. The CDR3 has 16 residues. The CDR3 protein is CASSSSGTLVNYGYTF. CDR3 DNA sequence: TGTGCCAGCAGCTCATCCGGGACACTGGTAAACTATGGCTACACCTTC.

The chain recombines TRBV19 with TRBJ2-6, with D tentatively TRBD1 or TRBD2 (6 bases each). CDR1 and CDR2 from the germline V gene are LNHDA and SQIVND (reference sequence). The CDR3 has 19 residues. V lost 0 bases and J 0 bases, leaving 15 bases between the germline ends. The CDR3 sequence: CASSIEVRGGSSGANVLTF. CDR3 DNA sequence: TGTGCCAGTAGTATAGAAGTCAGGGGAGGAAGCTCTGGGGCCAACGTCCTGACTTTC.

This chain links TRBV11-3 with TRBJ2-3; 8 bases align to TRBD2. From germline, CDR1 is SGHNT and CDR2 YENEEA. The V segment lost 4 bases and the J segment 1 base; nucleotides outside the gene matches: 10. This CDR3 has 17 residues. CDR3: CASSSQAGGAGTDTQYF. In nucleotides, the CDR3 is TGTGCCAGCAGCTCCCAGGCCGGGGGGGCCGGCACAGATACGCAGTATTTT.

The CDR3 region has the DNA TGTGCCAGCAGCCAAAGCTTGACAGGGGGCGAACAGCCCCAGCATTTT. Translated, it gives CASSQSLTGGEQPQHF. The chain is built from TRBV4-2 and TRBJ1-5, with 10 bases matching TRBD1. V lost 2 bases and J lost 7; bases outside the gene matches: 8. This CDR3 region has 16 residues. From germline, CDR1 is LGHNA and CDR2 YNFKEQ.

This rearrangement joins TRBV5-1 to TRBJ1-5; no clear D. There are 14 residues in the CDR3. Germline CDR1 and CDR2: SGHRS and YFSETQ. The CDR3 DNA reads TGCGCGCGCTCCGCCTCATATAGCAATCAGCCCCAGCATTTT. Translation: CARSASYSNQPQHF.

V and J are TRBV5-6 and TRBJ2-7; D gene unclear. CDR3 length: 13 amino acids. V lost 0 bases to trimming and J lost 2 bases, with 6 bases between them. CDR1 and CDR2 (germline): SGHDT, YYEEEE. CDR3 sequence: CASSLGDPYEQYF. The CDR3 coding sequence is TGTGCCAGCAGCTTGGGGGATCCCTACGAGCAGTACTTC.

The V gene is TRBV11-3, the J gene TRBJ2-7; D assignment may be TRBD1 or TRBD2 (5 bases each). This CDR3 comprises 15 residues. V lost 6 bases and J lost 6, with 21 bases in between. The germline CDR1 and CDR2 sequences are SGHNT and YENEEA. The CDR3 DNA is TGTGCCAGCAGGGATACCGAGGGGTTGGTGGGCGAGCAGTACTTC. Translation gives CASRDTEGLVGEQYF.

This clone was seen more than once but under ten times. The genes are TRBV6-1 and TRBJ2-2; 7 bases agree with TRBD2. Germline V gene sequence: CDR1 MNHNS, CDR2 SASEGT. The CDR3 extends over 11 amino acids. The CDR3 DNA reads TGTGTGGGAGGGAATACCGGGGAGCTGTTTTTT. Translating it yields CVGGNTGELFF.

This clone was seen a handful of times. The V and J genes are TRBV7-2 and TRBJ2-7; D perhaps matches TRBD2 (7 bases). This CDR3 region has 15 residues. Trimming took 4 bases from V and 7 from J, leaving 20 bases between them. Germline values: CDR1 SGHTA, CDR2 FQGNSA. The CDR3 sequence: CASSYRNRGRGEQYF. CDR3 in DNA: TGTGCCAGCAGCTACAGAAATAGGGGGAGGGGTGAGCAGTACTTC.

This clone has a handful of counts. The CDR3 DNA is TGCGCCAGCAGTGAATCTTCCAGCACTGAAGCTTTCTTT. It yields the protein CASSESSSTEAFF. The chain combines TRBV10-1 with TRBJ1-1, with D unresolved. The germline V and J ends were trimmed by 3 bases and 4 bases, with 9 bases remaining between them. This CDR3 comprises 13 residues. Germline loops: CDR1 WNHNN, CDR2 SYGVQD (reference sequence).